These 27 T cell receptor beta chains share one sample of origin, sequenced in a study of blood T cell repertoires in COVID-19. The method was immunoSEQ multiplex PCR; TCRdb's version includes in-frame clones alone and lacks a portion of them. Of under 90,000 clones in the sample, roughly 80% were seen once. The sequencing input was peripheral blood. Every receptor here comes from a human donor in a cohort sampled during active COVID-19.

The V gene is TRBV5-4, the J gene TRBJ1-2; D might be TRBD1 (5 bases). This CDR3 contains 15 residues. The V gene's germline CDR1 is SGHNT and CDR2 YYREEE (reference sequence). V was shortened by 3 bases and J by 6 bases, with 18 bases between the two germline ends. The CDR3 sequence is CASSWSAGSENGYTF. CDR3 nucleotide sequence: TGTGCCAGCAGCTGGAGTGCAGGGTCTGAAAATGGCTACACCTTC.

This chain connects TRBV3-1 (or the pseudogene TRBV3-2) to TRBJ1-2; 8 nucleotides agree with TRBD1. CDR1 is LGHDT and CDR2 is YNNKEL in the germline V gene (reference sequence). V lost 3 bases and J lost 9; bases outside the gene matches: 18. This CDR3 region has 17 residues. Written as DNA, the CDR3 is TGTGCCAGCAGCCACCCAGGTGGGGACAGGTCTCTTCAGAGCTACACCTTC. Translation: CASSHPGGDRSLQSYTF.

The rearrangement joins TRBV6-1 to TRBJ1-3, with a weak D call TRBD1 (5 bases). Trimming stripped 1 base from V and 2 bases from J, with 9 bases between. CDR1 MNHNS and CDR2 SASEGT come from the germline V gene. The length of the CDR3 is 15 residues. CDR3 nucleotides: TGTGCCAGCAGTGAAGGGGGCTTCGCTGGAAACACCATATATTTT. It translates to CASSEGGFAGNTIYF.

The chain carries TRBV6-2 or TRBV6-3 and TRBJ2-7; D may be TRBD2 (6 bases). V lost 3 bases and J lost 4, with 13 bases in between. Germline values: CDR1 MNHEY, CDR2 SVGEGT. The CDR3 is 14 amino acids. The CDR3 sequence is CASSYRDWTYEQYV. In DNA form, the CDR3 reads TGTGCCAGCAGTTATAGGGACTGGACTTACGAGCAGTACGTC.

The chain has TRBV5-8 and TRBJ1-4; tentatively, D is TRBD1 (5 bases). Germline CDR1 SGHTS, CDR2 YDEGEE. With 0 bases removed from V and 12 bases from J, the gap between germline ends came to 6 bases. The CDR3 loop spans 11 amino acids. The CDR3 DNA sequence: TGTGCCAGCAGCTTGGCGGGGGAACTGTTTTTT. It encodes CASSLAGELFF.

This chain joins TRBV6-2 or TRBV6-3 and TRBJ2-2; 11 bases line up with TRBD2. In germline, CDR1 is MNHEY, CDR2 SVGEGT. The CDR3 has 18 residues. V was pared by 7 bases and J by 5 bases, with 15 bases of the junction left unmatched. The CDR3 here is CASTPWIAGGRGTGELFF. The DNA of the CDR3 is TGTGCCAGCACCCCGTGGATAGCGGGGGGGAGAGGGACCGGGGAGCTGTTTTTT.

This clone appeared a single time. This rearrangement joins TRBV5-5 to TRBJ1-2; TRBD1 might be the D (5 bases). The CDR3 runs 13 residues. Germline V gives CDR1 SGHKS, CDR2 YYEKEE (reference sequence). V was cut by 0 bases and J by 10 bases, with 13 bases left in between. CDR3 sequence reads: CASSLDFAGNYTF. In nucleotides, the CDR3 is TGTGCCAGCAGCTTGGATTTCGCAGGGAACTACACCTTC.

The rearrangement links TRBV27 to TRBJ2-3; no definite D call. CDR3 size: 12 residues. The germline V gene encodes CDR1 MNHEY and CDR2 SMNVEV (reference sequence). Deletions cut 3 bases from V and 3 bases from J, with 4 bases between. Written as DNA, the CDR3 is TGTGCCAGCAGTTTTACTACAGATACGCAGTATTTT. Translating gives CASSFTTDTQYF.

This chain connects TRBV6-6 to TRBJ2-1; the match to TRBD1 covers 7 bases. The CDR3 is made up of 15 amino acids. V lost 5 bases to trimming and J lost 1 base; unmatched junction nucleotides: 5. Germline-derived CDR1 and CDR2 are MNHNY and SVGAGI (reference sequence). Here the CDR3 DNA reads TGTGCCAGCAGTCAGACAGGGCAGTCCTACAATGAGCAGTTCTTC. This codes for CASSQTGQSYNEQFF.

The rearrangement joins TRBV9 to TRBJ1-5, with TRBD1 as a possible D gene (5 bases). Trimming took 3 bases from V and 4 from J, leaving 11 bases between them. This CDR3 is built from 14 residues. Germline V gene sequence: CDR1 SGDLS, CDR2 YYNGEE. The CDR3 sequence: CASSGSGGNQPQHF. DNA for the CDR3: TGTGCCAGCAGCGGTAGCGGGGGGAATCAGCCCCAGCATTTT.

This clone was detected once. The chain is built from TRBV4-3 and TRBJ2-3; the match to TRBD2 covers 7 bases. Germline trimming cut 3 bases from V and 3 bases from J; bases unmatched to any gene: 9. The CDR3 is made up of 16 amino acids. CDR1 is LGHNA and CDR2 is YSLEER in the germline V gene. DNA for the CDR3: TGCGCCAGCAGCCACAAGGCGGGAGCAGGAACAGATACGCAGTATTTT. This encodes CASSHKAGAGTDTQYF.

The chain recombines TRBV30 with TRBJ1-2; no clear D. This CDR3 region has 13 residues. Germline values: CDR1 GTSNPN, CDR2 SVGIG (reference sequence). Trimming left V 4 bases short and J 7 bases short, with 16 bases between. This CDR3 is CAWKSGRQFGYTF. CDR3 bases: TGTGCCTGGAAATCAGGCCGCCAGTTTGGCTACACCTTC.

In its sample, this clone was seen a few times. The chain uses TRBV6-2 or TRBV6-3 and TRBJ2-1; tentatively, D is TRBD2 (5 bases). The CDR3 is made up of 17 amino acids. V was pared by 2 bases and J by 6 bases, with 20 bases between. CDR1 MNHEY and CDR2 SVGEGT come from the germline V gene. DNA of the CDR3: TGTGCCAGCAGTTACCCTAATGTAGTTAGCGCCTTCAATGAGCAGTTCTTC. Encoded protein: CASSYPNVVSAFNEQFF.

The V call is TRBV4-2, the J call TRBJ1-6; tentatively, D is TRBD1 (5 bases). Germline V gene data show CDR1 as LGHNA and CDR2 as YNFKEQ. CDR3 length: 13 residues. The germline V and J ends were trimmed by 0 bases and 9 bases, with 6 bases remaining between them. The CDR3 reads CASSQEGGSPLHF. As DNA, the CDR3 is TGTGCCAGCAGCCAAGAGGGGGGTTCACCCCTCCACTTT.

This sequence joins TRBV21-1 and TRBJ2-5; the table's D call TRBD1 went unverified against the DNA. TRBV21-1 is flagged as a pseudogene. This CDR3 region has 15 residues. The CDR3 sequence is CASSKVRDRAKTQYF. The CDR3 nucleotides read TGTGCCAGCAGCAAAGTACGGGACAGGGCGAAGACCCAGTACTTC.

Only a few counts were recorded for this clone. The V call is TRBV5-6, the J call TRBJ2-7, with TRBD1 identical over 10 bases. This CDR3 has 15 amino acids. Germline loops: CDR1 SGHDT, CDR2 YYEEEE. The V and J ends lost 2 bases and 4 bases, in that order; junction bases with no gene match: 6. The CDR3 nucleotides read TGTGCCAGCAGCTTCTCCCGGGACAGGGGATACGAGCAGTACTTC. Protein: CASSFSRDRGYEQYF.

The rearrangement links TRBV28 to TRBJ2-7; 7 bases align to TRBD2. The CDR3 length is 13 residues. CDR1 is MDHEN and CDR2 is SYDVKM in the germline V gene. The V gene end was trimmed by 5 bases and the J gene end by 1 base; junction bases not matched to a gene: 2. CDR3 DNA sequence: TGTGCCAGCAGTGCTAGCGGTTCCTACGAGCAGTACGTC. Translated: CASSASGSYEQYV.

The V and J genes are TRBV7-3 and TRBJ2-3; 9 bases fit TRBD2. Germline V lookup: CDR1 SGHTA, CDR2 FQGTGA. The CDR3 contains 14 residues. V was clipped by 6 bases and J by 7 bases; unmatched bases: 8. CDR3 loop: CASSASGASHTQYF. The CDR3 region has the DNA TGTGCCAGCAGTGCTAGCGGGGCATCACATACGCAGTATTTT.

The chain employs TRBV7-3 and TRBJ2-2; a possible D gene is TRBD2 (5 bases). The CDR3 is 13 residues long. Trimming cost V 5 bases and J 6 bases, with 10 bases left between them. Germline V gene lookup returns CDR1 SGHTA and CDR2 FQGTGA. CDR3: CASSRTRSGELFF. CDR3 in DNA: TGTGCCAGCAGCCGAACTAGATCCGGGGAGCTGTTTTTT.

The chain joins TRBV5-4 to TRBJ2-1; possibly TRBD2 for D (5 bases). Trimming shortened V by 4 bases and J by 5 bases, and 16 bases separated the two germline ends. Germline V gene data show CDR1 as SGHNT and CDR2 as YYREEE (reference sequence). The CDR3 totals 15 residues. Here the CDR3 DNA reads TGTGCCAGCAGCCAGTCCGCCCTACTAGACAATGAGCAGTTCTTC. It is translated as CASSQSALLDNEQFF. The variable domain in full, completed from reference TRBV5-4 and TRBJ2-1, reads ETGVTQSPTHLIKTRGQQVTLRCSSQSGHNTVSWYQQALGQGPQFIFQYYREEENGRGNFPPRFSGLQFPNYSSELNVNALELDDSALYLCASSQSALLDNEQFFGPGTRLTVL.

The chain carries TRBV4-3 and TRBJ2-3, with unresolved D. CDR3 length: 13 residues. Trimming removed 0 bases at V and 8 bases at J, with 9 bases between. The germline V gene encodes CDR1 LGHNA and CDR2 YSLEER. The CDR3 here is CASSQDREFTQYF. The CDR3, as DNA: TGCGCCAGCAGCCAAGATCGAGAATTTACGCAGTATTTT.

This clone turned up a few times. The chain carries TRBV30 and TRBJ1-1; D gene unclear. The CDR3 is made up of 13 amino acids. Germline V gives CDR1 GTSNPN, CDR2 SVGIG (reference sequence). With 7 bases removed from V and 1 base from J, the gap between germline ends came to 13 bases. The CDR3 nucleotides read TGTGCCTCGAGAGAGCAGGCGAACACTGAAGCTTTCTTT. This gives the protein CASREQANTEAFF.

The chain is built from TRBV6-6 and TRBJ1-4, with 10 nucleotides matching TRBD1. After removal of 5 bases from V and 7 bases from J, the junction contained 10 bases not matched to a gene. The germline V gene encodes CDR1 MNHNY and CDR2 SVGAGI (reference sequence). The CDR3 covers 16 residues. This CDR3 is CASSRLDRGRGEKLFF. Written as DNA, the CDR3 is TGTGCCAGCAGTCGACTCGACAGGGGGCGAGGTGAAAAACTGTTTTTT.

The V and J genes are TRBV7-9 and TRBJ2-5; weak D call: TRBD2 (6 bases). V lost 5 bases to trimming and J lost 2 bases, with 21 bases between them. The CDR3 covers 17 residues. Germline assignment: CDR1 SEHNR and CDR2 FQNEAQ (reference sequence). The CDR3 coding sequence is TGTGCCAGCAGCCCCACCGGATTAGCGGTCCTACAAGAGACCCAGTACTTC. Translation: CASSPTGLAVLQETQYF. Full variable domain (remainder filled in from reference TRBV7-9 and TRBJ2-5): DTGVSQNPRHKITKRGQNVTFRCDPISEHNRLYWYRQTLGQGPEFLTYFQNEAQLEKSRLLSDRFSAERPKGSFSTLEIQRTEQGDSAMYLCASSPTGLAVLQETQYFGPGTRLLVL.

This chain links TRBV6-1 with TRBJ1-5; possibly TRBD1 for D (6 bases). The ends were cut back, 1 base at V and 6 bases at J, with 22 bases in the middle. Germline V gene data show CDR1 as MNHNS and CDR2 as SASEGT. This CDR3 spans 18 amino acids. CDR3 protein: CASSEGARGGLWGQPQHF. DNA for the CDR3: TGTGCCAGCAGTGAAGGGGCAAGGGGGGGCCTCTGGGGTCAGCCCCAGCATTTT.

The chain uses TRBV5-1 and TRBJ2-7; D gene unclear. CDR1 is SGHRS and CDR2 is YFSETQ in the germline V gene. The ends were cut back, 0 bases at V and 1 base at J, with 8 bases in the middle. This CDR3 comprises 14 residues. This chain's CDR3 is CASSLDPGSYEQYF. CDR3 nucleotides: TGCGCCAGCAGCTTGGACCCAGGTTCCTACGAGCAGTACTTC.

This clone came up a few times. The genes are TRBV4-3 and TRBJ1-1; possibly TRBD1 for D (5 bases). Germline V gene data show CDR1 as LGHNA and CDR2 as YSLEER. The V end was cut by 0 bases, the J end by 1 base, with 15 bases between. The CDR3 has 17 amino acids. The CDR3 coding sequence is TGCGCCAGCAGCCAAGATGGATCAATGGGGGGGAACACTGAAGCTTTCTTT. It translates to CASSQDGSMGGNTEAFF.